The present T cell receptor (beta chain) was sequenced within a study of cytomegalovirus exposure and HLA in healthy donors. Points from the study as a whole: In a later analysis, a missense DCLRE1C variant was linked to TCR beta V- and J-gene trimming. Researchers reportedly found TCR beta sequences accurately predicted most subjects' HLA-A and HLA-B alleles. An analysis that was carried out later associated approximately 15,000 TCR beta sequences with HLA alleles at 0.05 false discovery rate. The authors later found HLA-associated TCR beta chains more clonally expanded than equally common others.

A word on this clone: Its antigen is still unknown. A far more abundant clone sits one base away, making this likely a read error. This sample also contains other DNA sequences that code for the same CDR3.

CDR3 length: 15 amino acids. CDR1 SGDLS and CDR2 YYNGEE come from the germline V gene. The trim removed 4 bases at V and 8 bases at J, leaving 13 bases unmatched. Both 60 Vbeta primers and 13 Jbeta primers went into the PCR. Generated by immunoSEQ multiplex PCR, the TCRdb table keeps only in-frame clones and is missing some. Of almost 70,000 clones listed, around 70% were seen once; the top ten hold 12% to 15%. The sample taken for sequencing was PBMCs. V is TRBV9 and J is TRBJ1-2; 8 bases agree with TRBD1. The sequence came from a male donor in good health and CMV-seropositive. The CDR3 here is CASSHEGQALSGYTF. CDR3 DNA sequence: TGTGCCAGCAGCCACGAGGGACAGGCCCTATCGGGCTACACCTTC. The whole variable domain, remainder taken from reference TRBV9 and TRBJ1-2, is DSGVTQTPKHLITATGQRVTLRCSPRSGDLSVYWYQQSLDQGLQFLIQYYNGEERAKGNILERFSAQQFPDLHSELNLSSLELGDSALYFCASSHEGQALSGYTFGSGTRLTVV.